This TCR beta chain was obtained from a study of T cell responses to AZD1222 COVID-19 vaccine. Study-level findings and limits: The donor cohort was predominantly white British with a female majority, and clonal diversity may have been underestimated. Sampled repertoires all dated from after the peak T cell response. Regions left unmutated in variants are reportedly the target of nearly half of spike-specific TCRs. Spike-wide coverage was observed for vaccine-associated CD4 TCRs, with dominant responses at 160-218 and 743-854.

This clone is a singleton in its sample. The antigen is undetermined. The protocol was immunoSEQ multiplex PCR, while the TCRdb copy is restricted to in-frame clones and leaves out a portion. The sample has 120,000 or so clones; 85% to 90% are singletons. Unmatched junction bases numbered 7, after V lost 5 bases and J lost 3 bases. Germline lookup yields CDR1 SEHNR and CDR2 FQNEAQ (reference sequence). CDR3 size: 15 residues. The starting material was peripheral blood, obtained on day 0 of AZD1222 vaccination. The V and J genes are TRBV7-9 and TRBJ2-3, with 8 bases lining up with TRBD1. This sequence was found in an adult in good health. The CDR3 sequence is CASSLTGGFTDTQYF. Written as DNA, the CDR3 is TGTGCCAGCAGCCTTACAGGGGGTTTTACAGATACGCAGTATTTT.